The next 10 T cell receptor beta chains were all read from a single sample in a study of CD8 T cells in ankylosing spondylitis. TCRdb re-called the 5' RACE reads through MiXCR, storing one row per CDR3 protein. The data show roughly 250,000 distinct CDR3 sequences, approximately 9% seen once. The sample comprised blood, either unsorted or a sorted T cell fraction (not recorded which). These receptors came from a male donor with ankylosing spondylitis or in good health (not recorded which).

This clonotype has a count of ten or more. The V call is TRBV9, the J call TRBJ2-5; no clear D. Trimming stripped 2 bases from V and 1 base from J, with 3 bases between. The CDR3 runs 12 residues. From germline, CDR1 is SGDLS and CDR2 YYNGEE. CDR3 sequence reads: CASSVFQETQYF. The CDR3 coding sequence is TGTGCCAGCAGCGTTTTCCAAGAGACCCAGTACTTC.

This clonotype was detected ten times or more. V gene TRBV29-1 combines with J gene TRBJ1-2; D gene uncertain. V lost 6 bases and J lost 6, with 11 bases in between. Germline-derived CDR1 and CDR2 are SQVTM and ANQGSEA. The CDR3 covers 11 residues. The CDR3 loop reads CSVRPTDGYTF. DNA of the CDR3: TGCAGCGTCCGCCCGACGGATGGCTACACCTTC.

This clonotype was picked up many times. The CDR3 region has the DNA TGTGCCATCAGTGACAGGACTTATCAGCCCCAGCATTTT. Its translation is CAISDRTYQPQHF. The chain uses TRBV10-3 and TRBJ1-5; D is ambiguous. The V and J ends lost 3 bases and 5 bases respectively, with 8 bases between them. Germline V lookup: CDR1 ENHRY, CDR2 SYGVKD. CDR3 length: 13 residues.

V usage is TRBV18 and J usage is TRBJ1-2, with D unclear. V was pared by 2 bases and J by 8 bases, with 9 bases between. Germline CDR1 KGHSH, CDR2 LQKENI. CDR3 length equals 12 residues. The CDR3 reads CASSPVQEGYTF. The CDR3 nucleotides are TGTGCCAGCTCACCAGTTCAAGAGGGCTACACCTTC.

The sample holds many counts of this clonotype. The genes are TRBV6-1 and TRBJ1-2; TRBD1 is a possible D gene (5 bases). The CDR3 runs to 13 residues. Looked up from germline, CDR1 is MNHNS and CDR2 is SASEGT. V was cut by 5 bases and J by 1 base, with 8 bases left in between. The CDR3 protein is CASSQGHNYGYTF. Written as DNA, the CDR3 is TGTGCCAGCAGTCAGGGCCATAACTATGGCTACACCTTC.

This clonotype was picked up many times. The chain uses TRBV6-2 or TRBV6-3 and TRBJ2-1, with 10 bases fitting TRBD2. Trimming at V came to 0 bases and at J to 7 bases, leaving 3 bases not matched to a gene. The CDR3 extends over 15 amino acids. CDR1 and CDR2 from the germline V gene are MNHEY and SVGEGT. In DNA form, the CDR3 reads TGTGCCAGCAGTTACTCAGGGACTAGCGAAAATGAGCAGTTCTTC. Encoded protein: CASSYSGTSENEQFF.

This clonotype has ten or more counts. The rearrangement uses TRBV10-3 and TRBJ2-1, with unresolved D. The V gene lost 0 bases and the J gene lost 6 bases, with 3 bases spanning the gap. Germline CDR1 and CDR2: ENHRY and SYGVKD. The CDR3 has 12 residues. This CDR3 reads CAISESGNEQFF. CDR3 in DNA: TGTGCCATCAGTGAGTCGGGCAATGAGCAGTTCTTC.

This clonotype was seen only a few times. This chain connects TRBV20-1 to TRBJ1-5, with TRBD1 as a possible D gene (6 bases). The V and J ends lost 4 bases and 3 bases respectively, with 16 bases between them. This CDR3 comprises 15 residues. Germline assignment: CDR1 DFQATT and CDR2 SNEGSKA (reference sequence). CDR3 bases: TGCAGTGCTACTAGACAGGAGGAAACCAATCAGCCCCAGCATTTT. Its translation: CSATRQEETNQPQHF.

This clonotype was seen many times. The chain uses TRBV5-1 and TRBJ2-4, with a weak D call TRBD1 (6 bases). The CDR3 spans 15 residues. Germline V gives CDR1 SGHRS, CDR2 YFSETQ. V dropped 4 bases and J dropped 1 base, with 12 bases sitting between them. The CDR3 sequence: CASSVTGPAKNIQYF. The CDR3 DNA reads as TGCGCCAGCAGCGTTACAGGGCCCGCCAAAAACATTCAGTACTTC.

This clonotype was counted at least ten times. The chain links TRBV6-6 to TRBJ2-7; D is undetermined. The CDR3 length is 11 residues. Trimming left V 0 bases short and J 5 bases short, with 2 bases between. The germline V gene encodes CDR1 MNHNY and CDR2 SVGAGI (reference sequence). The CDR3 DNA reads TGTGCCAGCAGTTACTCAGACGAGCAGTACTTC. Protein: CASSYSDEQYF.